What follows are 27 T cell receptor beta chains derived from one specimen sequenced in a study of blood T cell repertoires in COVID-19. Libraries were prepared by immunoSEQ multiplex PCR; TCRdb keeps only in-frame clonotypes and omits some of them. The sample records 150,000 to 200,000 clones, just under 90% being singletons. Sequencing used peripheral blood. These TCRs come from a woman in her seventies with COVID-19, enrolled during active disease.

A single count supports this clone. The rearrangement links TRBV4-1 to TRBJ1-2; perhaps TRBD1 as D (6 bases). CDR1 is MGHRA and CDR2 is YSYEKL in the germline V gene. This CDR3 comprises 13 residues. Trimming removed 5 bases at V and 5 bases at J, with 12 bases between. The chain's CDR3 is CASSMDSLYGYTF. The CDR3 DNA reads as TGCGCCAGCAGCATGGACAGCCTTTATGGCTACACCTTC.

The rearrangement links TRBV5-1 to TRBJ2-1; 13 bases line up with TRBD2. The length of the CDR3 is 14 residues. CDR1 SGHRS and CDR2 YFSETQ come from the germline V gene. Unmatched junction bases numbered 5, after V lost 4 bases and J lost 10 bases. The CDR3 DNA reads as TGCGCCAGCAGCCAGGGACTAGCGGGGCGCGAGCAGTTCTTC. Amino acids: CASSQGLAGREQFF.

The chain links TRBV3-1 (or the pseudogene TRBV3-2) to TRBJ1-6; D is undetermined. The CDR3 runs to 13 residues. From germline, CDR1 is LGHDT and CDR2 YNNKEL (reference sequence). Trimming pared 1 base from V and 10 bases from J, leaving 8 bases between. This CDR3 is CASSQVAVSPLHF. CDR3 nucleotide sequence: TGTGCCAGCAGCCAAGTAGCGGTGTCACCCCTCCACTTT.

V and J are TRBV6-2 or TRBV6-3 and TRBJ1-1; D is unresolved. V dropped 2 bases and J dropped 0 bases, with 10 bases sitting between them. The CDR3 is made up of 15 amino acids. Germline CDR1 MNHEY, CDR2 SVGEGT. The CDR3 spells CASSYGGQMNTEAFF. The CDR3 DNA sequence: TGTGCCAGCAGTTACGGAGGGCAGATGAACACTGAAGCTTTCTTT.

The DNA of the CDR3 is TGTGCCAGCAGGCAGGCTAATCAGCCCCAGCATTTT. Protein sequence: CASRQANQPQHF. The V gene is TRBV28, the J gene TRBJ1-5, with D hard to call. V dropped 6 bases and J dropped 4 bases, with 7 bases sitting between them. The length of the CDR3 is 12 residues. Germline CDR1 and CDR2: MDHEN and SYDVKM.

The rearrangement uses TRBV3-1 (or the pseudogene TRBV3-2) and TRBJ1-1, with 8 positions matching TRBD1. The CDR3 has 14 residues. J was trimmed by 4 bases and V by 1 base; bases with no gene match: 2. CDR1 LGHDT and CDR2 YNNKEL come from the germline V gene (reference sequence). Written as DNA, the CDR3 is TGTGCCAGCAGCCAAGTACAGGGGGGCACTGAAGCTTTCTTT. Amino acids: CASSQVQGGTEAFF.

About this clone itself: Distinct nucleotide sequences in the sample also encode this CDR3. This sequence joins TRBV14 and TRBJ1-2; 7 bases are a match to TRBD1. The CDR3 runs 13 residues. Germline CDR1 is SGHDN and CDR2 is FVKESK. Unmatched junction bases numbered 0, after V lost 3 bases and J lost 2 bases. CDR3 sequence: CASSQGQNYGYTF. The CDR3 DNA sequence: TGTGCCAGCAGCCAGGGACAGAACTATGGCTACACCTTC.

This clone was counted a single time. The chain couples TRBV3-1 (or the pseudogene TRBV3-2) to TRBJ2-7; 10 nucleotides align to TRBD1. Germline V gives CDR1 LGHDT, CDR2 YNNKEL (reference sequence). The CDR3 spans 15 residues. The ends lost 1 base at V and 7 bases at J; junction bases unmatched: 7. The CDR3 loop reads CASSQVGTGAVEQYF. The CDR3 nucleotides are TGTGCCAGCAGCCAAGTAGGGACAGGGGCAGTTGAGCAGTACTTC.

The rearrangement links TRBV6-2 or TRBV6-3 to TRBJ1-1; 8 bases fit TRBD1. Germline V gene data show CDR1 as MNHEY and CDR2 as SVGEGT. This CDR3 has 15 amino acids. V was pared by 2 bases and J by 3 bases, with 5 bases of the junction left unmatched. The chain's CDR3 is CASSYPAGGDTEAFF. In DNA, the CDR3 is TGTGCCAGCAGTTACCCGGCAGGGGGCGACACTGAAGCTTTCTTT.

The rearrangement uses TRBV3-1 (or the pseudogene TRBV3-2) and TRBJ2-7; TRBD2 aligns across 7 bases. CDR1 is LGHDT and CDR2 is YNNKEL in the germline V gene (reference sequence). The J segment lost 6 bases and the V segment lost 4 bases, leaving 9 bases of the junction unmatched. This CDR3 has 14 amino acids. CDR3 sequence (DNA): TGTGCCAGCAGCCGGCGGGGAGGGGACCGCGAGCAGTACTTC. This translates into CASSRRGGDREQYF.

The table lists this clone with a count of one. The rearrangement links TRBV29-1 to TRBJ1-1; D possibly corresponds to TRBD1 (6 bases). V gave up 8 bases and J gave up 4 bases, with 17 bases separating them. Germline V gene lookup returns CDR1 SQVTM and CDR2 ANQGSEA. CDR3 length: 13 residues. CDR3 DNA: TGCAGCCTCACCCAGGGGCCGGGCACTGAAGCTTTCTTT. Its protein is CSLTQGPGTEAFF.

CDR3 in amino acids: CASREGGRTNEKLFF. The DNA of the CDR3 is TGTGCCAGCAGAGAAGGGGGAAGAACTAATGAAAAACTGTTTTTT. The genes are TRBV19 and TRBJ1-4, with D possibly TRBD1 on 6 matching bases. V was pared by 9 bases and J by 1 base, with 15 bases between. There are 15 residues in the CDR3. Germline lookup yields CDR1 LNHDA and CDR2 SQIVND (reference sequence).

This chain links TRBV7-2 with TRBJ2-7, with 7 bases fitting TRBD1. The junction had 5 bases not matched to a gene; V was cut back by 3 bases and J by 3 bases. Looked up from germline, CDR1 is SGHTA and CDR2 is FQGNSA. The CDR3 consists of 14 residues. Written as DNA, the CDR3 is TGTGCCAGCAGCTTTCGGACAGGTAACTACGAGCAGTACTTC. It is translated as CASSFRTGNYEQYF.

The chain joins TRBV27 to TRBJ1-1; D is perhaps TRBD1 (6 bases). The CDR3 is 15 residues long. Germline CDR1 is MNHEY and CDR2 is SMNVEV (reference sequence). Trimming took off 7 bases at V and 3 bases at J, with 18 bases between the two ends. The CDR3 DNA reads as TGTGCCAGCACTCCCGAGGGTGCAGGGGACACTGAAGCTTTCTTT. Amino acid sequence: CASTPEGAGDTEAFF.

The chain uses TRBV28 and TRBJ1-2, with D perhaps matching TRBD1 (5 bases). CDR1 is MDHEN, CDR2 SYDVKM, per germline. This CDR3 comprises 15 residues. Trimming left V 11 bases short and J 2 bases short, with 21 bases between. Here the CDR3 reads CALRQPLGRNYGYTF. The CDR3 DNA sequence: TGTGCCTTAAGACAGCCCCTCGGCAGAAACTATGGCTACACCTTC.

The rearrangement links TRBV30 to TRBJ1-4; D not resolved. Looked up from germline, CDR1 is GTSNPN and CDR2 is SVGIG (reference sequence). V was clipped by 5 bases and J by 8 bases, with 6 bases between them. The CDR3 consists of 10 residues. The CDR3 reads CAWGLEKLFF. The CDR3 nucleotides are TGTGCCTGGGGTTTAGAAAAACTGTTTTTT.

The CDR3 DNA is TGTGCCAGCAGCTTACCTAGTGGAGAGACCCAGTACTTC. Protein sequence: CASSLPSGETQYF. V gene TRBV5-6 combines with J gene TRBJ2-5; D is unresolved. The CDR3 spans 13 residues. Germline-derived CDR1 and CDR2 are SGHDT and YYEEEE. V was clipped by 2 bases and J by 4 bases, with 9 bases between them.

The rearrangement joins TRBV19 to TRBJ1-2; D is undetermined. Trimming removed 5 bases from V and 4 bases from J, with 11 bases in between. The length of the CDR3 is 13 residues. Germline V gives CDR1 LNHDA, CDR2 SQIVND (reference sequence). The CDR3 DNA sequence: TGTGCCAGTAGTCCCTCCGTCCGCTATGGCTACACCTTC. Encoded protein: CASSPSVRYGYTF. Together with reference TRBV19 and TRBJ1-2, the CDR3 gives the full variable domain: DGGITQSPKYLFRKEGQNVTLSCEQNLNHDAMYWYRQDPGQGLRLIYYSQIVNDFQKGDIAEGYSVSREKKESFPLTVTSAQKNPTAFYLCASSPSVRYGYTFGSGTRLTVV.

In DNA, the CDR3 is TGTGCCATCAGTGAGTCTACAGCGGCTACGCAGTATTTT. Residues: CAISESTAATQYF. The gene calls are TRBV10-3 and TRBJ2-3; tentative D call: TRBD2 (5 bases). The CDR3 contains 13 residues. Germline assignment: CDR1 ENHRY and CDR2 SYGVKD. V lost 0 bases and J lost 8, with 9 bases in between.

The gene calls are TRBV11-1 and TRBJ2-2; 7 bases are a match to TRBD1. The CDR3 totals 15 residues. From germline, CDR1 is SGHAT and CDR2 FQDESV (reference sequence). Germline trimming cut 7 bases from V and 3 bases from J; bases unmatched to any gene: 8. CDR3 nucleotides: TGTGCCAGCACCCGACAGGGAATCTACACCGGGGAGCTGTTTTTT. This gives the protein CASTRQGIYTGELFF.

J is TRBJ2-3 and V is TRBV7-2; maybe TRBD2 (7 bases). Germline V gene lookup returns CDR1 SGHTA and CDR2 FQGNSA. CDR3 size: 16 residues. Trimming shortened V by 4 bases and J by 1 base, and 15 bases separated the two germline ends. The CDR3 nucleotides are TGTGCCAGCAGCTCAGGCGGGGGCTTTGGCACAGATACGCAGTATTTT. Translating it yields CASSSGGGFGTDTQYF.

The CDR3 here is CASSLQRGPGELFF. CDR3 coding DNA: TGTGCCAGCAGCTTACAAAGGGGTCCCGGGGAGCTGTTTTTT. The rearrangement joins TRBV7-9 to TRBJ2-2, with a weak D call TRBD1 (5 bases). Germline loops: CDR1 SEHNR, CDR2 FQNEAQ (reference sequence). The CDR3 runs 14 residues. V lost 2 bases to trimming and J lost 6 bases, with 10 bases between them.

The genes are TRBV9 and TRBJ1-1; no clear D gene. V shed 0 bases and J shed 5 bases, with 14 bases lying between them. The CDR3 has 15 amino acids. Germline V gene data show CDR1 as SGDLS and CDR2 as YYNGEE. For the CDR3, the DNA is TGTGCCAGCAGCGTAGTAGTCGGAGGGTTGACTGAAGCTTTCTTT. As protein: CASSVVVGGLTEAFF.

With regard to this clone: This sample includes further DNA sequences coding for the same CDR3. The J gene is TRBJ1-5, the V gene TRBV2, with D perhaps TRBD1 (6 bases). The ends were cut back, 7 bases at V and 6 bases at J, with 19 bases in the middle. The germline V gene has CDR1 SNHLY and CDR2 FYNNEI. CDR3 length equals 15 residues. The CDR3 nucleotides read TGTGCCAGCAAGGGGGAGTGGCAGCGTAGTCAGCCCCAGCATTTT. Its protein is CASKGEWQRSQPQHF.

This clone was observed a handful of times. CDR3 region: CASSLAGQGSSEKLFF. The CDR3 DNA sequence: TGTGCCAGCAGCTTAGCTGGACAGGGGAGTAGTGAAAAACTGTTTTTT. The gene calls are TRBV7-9 and TRBJ1-4; TRBD1 aligns across 9 bases. This CDR3 spans 16 amino acids. J gave up 7 bases and V 0 bases, and 6 bases lay outside the gene matches. CDR1 is SEHNR and CDR2 is FQNEAQ in the germline V gene (reference sequence).

The genes are TRBV9 and TRBJ1-2; D is uncertain. CDR1 is SGDLS, CDR2 YYNGEE, per germline. The CDR3 consists of 17 residues. Trimming cost V 0 bases and J 3 bases, with 18 bases left between them. The CDR3 sequence is CASSVGSRGGQYYGYTF. CDR3 DNA sequence: TGTGCCAGCAGCGTAGGAAGTCGGGGAGGGCAGTACTATGGCTACACCTTC.

The chain carries TRBV30 and TRBJ2-5, with 11 bases matching TRBD2. V trimming: 5 bases; J trimming: 2 bases; junction bases outside the gene matches: 7. CDR3 size: 15 residues. Germline CDR1 reads GTSNPN; CDR2 reads SVGIG (reference sequence). CDR3 amino acids: CAWLSGGAVQETQYF. For the CDR3, the DNA is TGTGCCTGGCTTAGCGGGGGGGCCGTACAAGAGACCCAGTACTTC.